This T cell receptor (beta chain) was found in a study of T cells in localized non-small cell lung cancer. Findings and limits, study-wide: Heterogeneity within the tumor remains possible, as just one region underwent sequencing. Greater blood T cell density accompanied longer overall survival. Tumor trailed uninvolved adjacent lung in T cell clonality, which peaked there. Appearance in adjacent lung was seen for a median about 59 of the top 100 tumor clones.

Trimming removed 1 base from V and 8 bases from J, with 15 bases in between. The CDR3 loop spans 15 amino acids. The germline V gene has CDR1 SGHTA and CDR2 FQGTGA. On this clone: The antigen remains undetermined.

The assay was immunoSEQ multiplex PCR, and TCRdb's table has in-frame clones only and misses some. The sample records about 33,000 clones, about 82% being singletons. This clonotype was sampled from a male donor at least 60 years old with stage III squamous cell lung carcinoma. The sequenced sample was peripheral blood, obtained before any cancer treatment. This chain joins TRBV7-3 and TRBJ2-1, with D unresolved. This CDR3 reads CASSLKASRGDEQFF. The CDR3 DNA reads TGTGCCAGCAGCTTAAAGGCTAGTCGAGGCGATGAGCAGTTCTTC.